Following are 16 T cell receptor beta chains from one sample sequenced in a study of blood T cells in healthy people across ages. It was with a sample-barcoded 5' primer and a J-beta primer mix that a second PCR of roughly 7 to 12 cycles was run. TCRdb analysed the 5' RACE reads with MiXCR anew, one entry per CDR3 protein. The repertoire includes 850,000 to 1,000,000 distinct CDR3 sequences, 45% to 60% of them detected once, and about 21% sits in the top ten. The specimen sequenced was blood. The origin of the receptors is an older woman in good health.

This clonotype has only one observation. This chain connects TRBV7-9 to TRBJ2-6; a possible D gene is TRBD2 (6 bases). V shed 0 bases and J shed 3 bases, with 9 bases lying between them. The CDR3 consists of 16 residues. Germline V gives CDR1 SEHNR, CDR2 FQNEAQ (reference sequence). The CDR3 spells CASSLAGGLGANVLTF. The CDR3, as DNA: TGTGCCAGCAGCTTAGCGGGGGGACTTGGGGCCAACGTCCTGACTTTC.

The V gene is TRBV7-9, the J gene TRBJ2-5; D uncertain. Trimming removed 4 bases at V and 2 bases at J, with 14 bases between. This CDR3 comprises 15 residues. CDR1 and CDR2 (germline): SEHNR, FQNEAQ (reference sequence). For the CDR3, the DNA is TGTGCCAGCAGCTCCCGGGCCCCCTTGCAAGAGACCCAGTACTTC. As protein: CASSSRAPLQETQYF.

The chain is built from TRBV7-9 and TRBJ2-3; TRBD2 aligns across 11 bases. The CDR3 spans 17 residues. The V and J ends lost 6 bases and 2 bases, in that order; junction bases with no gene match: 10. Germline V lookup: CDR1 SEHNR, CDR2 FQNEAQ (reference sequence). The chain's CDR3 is CASRPIGTSGITDTQYF. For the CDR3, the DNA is TGTGCCAGCAGACCAATCGGGACTAGCGGAATCACAGATACGCAGTATTTT.

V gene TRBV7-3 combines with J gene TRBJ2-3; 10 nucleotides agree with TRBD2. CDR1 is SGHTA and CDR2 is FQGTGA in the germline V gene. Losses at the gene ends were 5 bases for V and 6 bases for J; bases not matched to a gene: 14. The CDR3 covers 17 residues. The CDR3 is CASSPVPAGGPGDTQYF. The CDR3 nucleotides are TGTGCCAGCAGCCCCGTCCCAGCGGGAGGGCCAGGGGATACGCAGTATTTT.

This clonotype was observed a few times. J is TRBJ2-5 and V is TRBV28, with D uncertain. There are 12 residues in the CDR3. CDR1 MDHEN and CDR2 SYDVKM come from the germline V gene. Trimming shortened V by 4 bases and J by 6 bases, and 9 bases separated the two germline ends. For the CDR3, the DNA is TGTGCCAGCAGTTGGACCGGACAGACCCAGTACTTC. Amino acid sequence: CASSWTGQTQYF.

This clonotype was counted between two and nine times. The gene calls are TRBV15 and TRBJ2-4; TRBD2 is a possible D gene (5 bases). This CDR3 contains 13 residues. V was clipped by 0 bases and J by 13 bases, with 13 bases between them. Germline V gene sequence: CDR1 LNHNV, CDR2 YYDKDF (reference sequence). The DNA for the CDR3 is TGTGCCACCAGCAGAGATCCCAGTAGGGAGCAGTACTTC. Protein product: CATSRDPSREQYF.

The CDR3 DNA reads TGTGCCAGCAGTGACAATGGACAGGGAAGGCCGGAGACCCAGTACTTC. Protein sequence: CASSDNGQGRPETQYF. The V call is TRBV6-4, the J call TRBJ2-5, with 8 bases fitting TRBD1. In germline, CDR1 is MRHNA, CDR2 SNTAGT. The CDR3 is 16 amino acids. The ends lost 2 bases at V and 5 bases at J; junction bases unmatched: 10.

The CDR3 coding sequence is TGTGCCAGCAGTCGACAGGGAGCGGGACCGACAGATACGCAGTATTTT. It codes for CASSRQGAGPTDTQYF. This chain uses TRBV12-3 or TRBV12-4 with TRBJ2-3; the D gene could be TRBD1 or TRBD2 (7 bases each). The CDR3 has 16 residues. Trimming took 5 bases from V and 3 from J, leaving 18 bases between them.

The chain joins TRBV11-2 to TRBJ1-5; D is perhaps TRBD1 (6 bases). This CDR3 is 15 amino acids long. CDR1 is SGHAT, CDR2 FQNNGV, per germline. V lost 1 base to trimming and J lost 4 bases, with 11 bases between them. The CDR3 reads CASSLVSGANQPQHF. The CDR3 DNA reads TGTGCCAGCAGCTTAGTATCGGGGGCGAATCAGCCCCAGCATTTT.

CDR3 residues: CASSQGHRTSGSYEQYF. CDR3 DNA sequence: TGCGCCAGCAGCCAAGGTCATCGGACTAGCGGTTCCTACGAGCAGTACTTC. V is TRBV4-1 and J is TRBJ2-7; TRBD2 matches at 10 bases. This CDR3 is 17 amino acids long. Trimming took 1 base from V and 1 from J; bases not matched to a gene: 7. CDR1 and CDR2 from the germline V gene are MGHRA and YSYEKL.

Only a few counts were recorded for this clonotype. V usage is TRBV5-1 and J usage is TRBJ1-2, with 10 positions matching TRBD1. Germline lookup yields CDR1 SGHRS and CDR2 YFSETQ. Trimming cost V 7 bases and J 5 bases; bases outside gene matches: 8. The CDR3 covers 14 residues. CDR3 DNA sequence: TGCGCCAGCTCCGCGGACAGGGGGAGATATGGCTACACCTTC. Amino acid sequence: CASSADRGRYGYTF.

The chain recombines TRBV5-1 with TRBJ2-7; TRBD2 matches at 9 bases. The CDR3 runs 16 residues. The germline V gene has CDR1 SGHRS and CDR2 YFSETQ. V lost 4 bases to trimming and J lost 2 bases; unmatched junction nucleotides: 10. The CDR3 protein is CASSPSGAGGTYEQYF. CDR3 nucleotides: TGCGCCAGCAGCCCCTCAGGAGCGGGAGGTACCTACGAGCAGTACTTC.

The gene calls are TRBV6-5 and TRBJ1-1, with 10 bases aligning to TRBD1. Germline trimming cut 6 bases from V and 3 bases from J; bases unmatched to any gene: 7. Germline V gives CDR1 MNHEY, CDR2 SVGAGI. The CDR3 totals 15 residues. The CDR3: CASRTGGTLDTEAFF. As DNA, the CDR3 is TGTGCCAGCAGGACAGGGGGCACGTTGGACACTGAAGCTTTCTTT.

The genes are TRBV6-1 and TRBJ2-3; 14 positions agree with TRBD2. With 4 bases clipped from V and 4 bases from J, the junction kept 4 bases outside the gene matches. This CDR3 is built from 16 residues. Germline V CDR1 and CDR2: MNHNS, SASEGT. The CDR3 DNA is TGTGCCAGCAGTGGTAGGACTAGCGGGAGGTCAGATACGCAGTATTTT. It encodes CASSGRTSGRSDTQYF.

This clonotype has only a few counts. CDR3 protein: CASSQVSGRETQYF. The CDR3 DNA follows: TGTGCCAGCAGCCAAGTCTCAGGCAGAGAGACCCAGTACTTC. The V call is TRBV4-2, the J call TRBJ2-5; D gene unclear. V gave up 1 base and J gave up 4 bases, with 10 bases separating them. The CDR3 is made up of 14 amino acids. The V gene's germline CDR1 is LGHNA and CDR2 YNFKEQ.

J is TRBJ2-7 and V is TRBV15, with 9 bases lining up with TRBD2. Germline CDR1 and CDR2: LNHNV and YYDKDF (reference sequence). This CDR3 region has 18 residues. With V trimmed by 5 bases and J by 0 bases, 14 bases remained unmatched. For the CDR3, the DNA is TGTGCCACCAGCGCCAGCCGTTTGATTAGCGGGAGCTCCTACGAGCAGTACTTC. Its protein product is CATSASRLISGSSYEQYF.